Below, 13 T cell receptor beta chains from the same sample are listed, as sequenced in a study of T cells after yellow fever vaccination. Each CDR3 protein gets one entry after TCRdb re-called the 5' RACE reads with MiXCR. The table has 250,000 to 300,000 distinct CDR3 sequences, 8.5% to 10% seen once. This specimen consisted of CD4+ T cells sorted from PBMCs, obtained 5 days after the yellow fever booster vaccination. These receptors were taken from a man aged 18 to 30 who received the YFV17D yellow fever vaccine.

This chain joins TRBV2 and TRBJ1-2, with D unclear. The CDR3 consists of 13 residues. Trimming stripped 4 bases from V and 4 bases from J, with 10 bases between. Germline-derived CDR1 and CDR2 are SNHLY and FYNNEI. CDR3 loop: CASSAGDIYGYTF. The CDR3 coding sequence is TGTGCCAGCAGTGCCGGGGATATCTATGGCTACACCTTC.

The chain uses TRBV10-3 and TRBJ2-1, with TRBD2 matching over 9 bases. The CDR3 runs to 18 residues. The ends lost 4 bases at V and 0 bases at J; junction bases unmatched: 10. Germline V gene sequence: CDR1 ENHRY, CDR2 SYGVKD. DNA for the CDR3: TGTGCCATCAGTGCGACGAGCGGGGGGTCCCCCTCCTACAATGAGCAGTTCTTC. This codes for CAISATSGGSPSYNEQFF.

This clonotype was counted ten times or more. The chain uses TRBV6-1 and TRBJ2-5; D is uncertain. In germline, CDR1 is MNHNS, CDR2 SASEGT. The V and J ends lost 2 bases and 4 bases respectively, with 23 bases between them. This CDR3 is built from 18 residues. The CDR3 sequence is CASSEFLRKGIFSETQYF. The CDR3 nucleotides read TGTGCCAGCAGTGAATTTTTGAGGAAAGGGATTTTTTCAGAGACCCAGTACTTC.

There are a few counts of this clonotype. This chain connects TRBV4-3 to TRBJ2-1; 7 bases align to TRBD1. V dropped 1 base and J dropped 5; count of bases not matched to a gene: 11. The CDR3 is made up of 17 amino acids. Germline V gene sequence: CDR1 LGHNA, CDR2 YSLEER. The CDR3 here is CASSQAEGAGIHNEQFF. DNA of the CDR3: TGCGCCAGCAGCCAAGCCGAGGGGGCAGGCATACACAATGAGCAGTTCTTC.

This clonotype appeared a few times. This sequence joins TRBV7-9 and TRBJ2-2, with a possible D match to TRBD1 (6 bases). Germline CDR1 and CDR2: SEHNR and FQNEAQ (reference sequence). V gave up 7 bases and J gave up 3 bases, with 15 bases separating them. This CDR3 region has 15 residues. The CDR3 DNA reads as TGTGCCAGCACCCAAATGGGGGCCTACACCGGGGAGCTGTTTTTT. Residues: CASTQMGAYTGELFF.

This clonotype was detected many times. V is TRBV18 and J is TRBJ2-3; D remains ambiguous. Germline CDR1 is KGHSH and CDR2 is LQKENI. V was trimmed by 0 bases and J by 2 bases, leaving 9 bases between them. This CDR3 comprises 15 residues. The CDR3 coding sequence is TGTGCCAGCTCACCACCGGTCGTTTCCACAGATACGCAGTATTTT. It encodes CASSPPVVSTDTQYF.

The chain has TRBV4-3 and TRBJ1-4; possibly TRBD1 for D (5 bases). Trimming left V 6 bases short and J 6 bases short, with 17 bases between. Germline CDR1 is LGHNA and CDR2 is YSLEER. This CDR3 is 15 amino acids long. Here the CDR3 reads CASRKRGSSDEKLFF. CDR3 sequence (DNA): TGCGCCAGCAGAAAAAGGGGCAGTTCTGATGAAAAACTGTTTTTT.

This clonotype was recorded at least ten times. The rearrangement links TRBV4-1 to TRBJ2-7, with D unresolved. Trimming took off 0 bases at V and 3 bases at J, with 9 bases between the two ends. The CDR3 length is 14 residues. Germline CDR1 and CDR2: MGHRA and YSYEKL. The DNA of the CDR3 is TGCGCCAGCAGCCAAGACGGAACGGACTACGAGCAGTACTTC. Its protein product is CASSQDGTDYEQYF.

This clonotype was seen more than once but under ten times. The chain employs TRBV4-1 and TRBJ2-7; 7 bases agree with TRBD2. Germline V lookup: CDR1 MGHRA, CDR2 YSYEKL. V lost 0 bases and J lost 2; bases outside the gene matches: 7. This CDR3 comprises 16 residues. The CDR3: CASSQDWGLSTYEQYV. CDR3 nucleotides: TGCGCCAGCAGCCAAGATTGGGGACTATCCACCTACGAGCAGTACGTC.

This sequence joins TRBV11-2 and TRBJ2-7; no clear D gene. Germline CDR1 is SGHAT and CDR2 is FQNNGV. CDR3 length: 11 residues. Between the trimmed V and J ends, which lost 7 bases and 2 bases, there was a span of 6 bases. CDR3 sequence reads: CASNFTYEQYF. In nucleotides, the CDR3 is TGTGCCAGCAACTTTACCTACGAGCAGTACTTC.

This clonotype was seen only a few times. The CDR3 loop reads CASSLGGEGTEAFF. CDR3 DNA sequence: TGCGCCAGCAGCTTGGGAGGTGAGGGGACTGAAGCTTTCTTT. This chain joins TRBV5-1 and TRBJ1-1, with D perhaps TRBD1 (5 bases). Germline lookup yields CDR1 SGHRS and CDR2 YFSETQ. CDR3 length: 14 residues. Trimming shortened V by 0 bases and J by 5 bases, and 11 bases separated the two germline ends.

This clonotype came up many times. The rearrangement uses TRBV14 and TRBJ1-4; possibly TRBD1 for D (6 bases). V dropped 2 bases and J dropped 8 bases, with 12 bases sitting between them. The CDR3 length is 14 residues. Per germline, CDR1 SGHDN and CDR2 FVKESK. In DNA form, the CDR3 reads TGTGCCAGCAGCCAATTCCTAGGACAGGAAAAACTGTTTTTT. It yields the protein CASSQFLGQEKLFF.

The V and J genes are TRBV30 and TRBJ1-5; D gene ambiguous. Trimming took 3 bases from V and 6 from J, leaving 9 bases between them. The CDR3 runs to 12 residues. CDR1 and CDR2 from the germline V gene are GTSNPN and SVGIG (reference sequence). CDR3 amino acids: CAWSGGSQPQHF. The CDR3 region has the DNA TGTGCCTGGAGCGGTGGGAGTCAGCCCCAGCATTTT.